The rows below give T cell receptor beta chains drawn from one sample of a study of graft-versus-host responses after intestinal transplantation. This table comes from immunoSEQ multiplex PCR, and its TCRdb copy is limited to in-frame clones, with some not included. The table shows 5,000 to 7,000 clones, with 69% occurring only once. The source was ileum tissue, collected around 310 days after intestinal transplant. The receptors here all came from a human patient who received an intestinal transplant, so some T cells may come from the graft donor. CDR3s include the opening cysteine and the closing phenylalanine or tryptophan. The D gene is left open where the match is weak. A row's size may be missing; if present it is once, few, many or a size class.

clone size	V gene	J gene	D gene	CDR3 DNA	CDR3 protein
-	TRBV6-1	TRBJ2-3	-	TGTGCCACCTCGAGGGACGGGAGCAGCGGAGATACGCAGTATTTT	CATSRDGSSGDTQYF
-	TRBV6-6	TRBJ2-1	-	TGTGCCAGCAGTTACTGGGTAGGGGAGGATCGGTTCTTC	CASSYWVGEDRFF
few	TRBV29-1	TRBJ2-2	-	TGCAGCGTATCGATTGTTGGGGACGGGGAGCTGTTTTTT	CSVSIVGDGELFF
few	TRBV2	TRBJ2-7	TRBD2	TGTGCCAGCAGTGTATTAGCGGGAGGGCGGGGCGAGCAGTACTTC	CASSVLAGGRGEQYF
-	TRBV7-9	TRBJ1-4	-	TGTGCCAGCTCCATCCCGGGAGAGAATGAAAAACTGTTTTTT	CASSIPGENEKLFF
-	TRBV5-1	TRBJ2-7	TRBD2	TGCGCCAGCAGCCTAGGGACCGGCGGGAGTGAGCAGTACTTC	CASSLGTGGSEQYF
few	TRBV7-3	TRBJ2-7	TRBD2	TGTGCCAGCAGCTCACTAGCGGGAGGCGAGCAGTACTTC	CASSSLAGGEQYF
-	TRBV12-5	TRBJ2-1	TRBD2	TGTGCTAGTGGTTTGCCTCCTAGCGGGAGCTCCTACAATGAGCAGTTCTTC	CASGLPPSGSSYNEQFF
-	TRBV25-1	TRBJ1-1	-	TGTGCCAGCAGTGACAGGGGTGGCAAGAACACTGAAGCTTTCTTT	CASSDRGGKNTEAFF
-	TRBV15	TRBJ1-1	-	TGTGCCACCAGCAGAGATAGAGCTGTCGCTTTCTTT	CATSRDRAVAFF
-	TRBV18	TRBJ1-5	-	TGTGCCAGCTCACCACGTAGACAGAGAGGTGATCAGCCCCAGCATTTT	CASSPRRQRGDQPQHF
few	TRBV7-9	TRBJ1-2	-	TGTGCCAGCAGGCGGGAGGGTTGGAACTATGGCTACACCTTC	CASRREGWNYGYTF
medium-sized	TRBV28	TRBJ1-5	-	TGTGCCAGCAGACTCCCCGGGCCTCCACCGGGGGCCCAGCATTTT	CASRLPGPPPGAQHF
-	TRBV2	TRBJ2-3	-	TGTGCCAGCAGTGAATCTTGGGGCCCAGATACGCAGTATTTT	CASSESWGPDTQYF
few	TRBV5-5	TRBJ1-1	-	TGTGCCAGCAGCTTGTCCTATGGGACTGAAGCTTTCTTT	CASSLSYGTEAFF
-	TRBV7-9	TRBJ2-7	-	TGCGCCAGCAGCCAGGATTCTCAGGGGAGCCGGAGCGAGCAGTACTTC	CASSQDSQGSRSEQYF
-	TRBV25-1	TRBJ2-7	TRBD1	TGTGCCAGCAGCCGGGACAGGGGCTACGAGCAGTACTTC	CASSRDRGYEQYF
-	TRBV9	TRBJ2-1	-	TGTGCCAGCAGCGTAGGCCCAGGGAGCTCCTACAATGAGCAGTTCTTC	CASSVGPGSSYNEQFF
-	TRBV4-1	TRBJ2-7	-	TGCGCCAGCAGCCAAGAGTTTTTAGGCTCCGAGCAGTACTTC	CASSQEFLGSEQYF
-	TRBV12-5	TRBJ2-7	-	TGTGCTAGTGGTCTGGGGACACCTCCATACGAGCAGTACTTC	CASGLGTPPYEQYF
-	TRBV28	TRBJ1-4	-	TGTGCCAGCGGCACGTTAGACTCTGGGTTTGAAAAACTGTTTTTT	CASGTLDSGFEKLFF
few	TRBV7-3	TRBJ1-2	-	TGTGCCAGCAGCCCGGACAGAGACTATGGCTACACCTTC	CASSPDRDYGYTF
-	TRBV28	TRBJ2-6	-	TGTGCCAGCAGTTTAAGGGTATTTGGGGCCAACGTCCTGACTTTC	CASSLRVFGANVLTF
-	TRBV6-5	TRBJ2-1	-	TGTGCCAGCAGCCAAACAATGGGGTGGGCGGAGCAGTTCTTC	CASSQTMGWAEQFF
few	TRBV5-8	TRBJ1-5	-	TGTGCCAGCAGCTTGGAAAGGCGAGGTCAGCCCCAGCATTTT	CASSLERRGQPQHF
-	TRBV9	TRBJ2-3	-	TGTGCCAGCAGCGTTCGCGGGGCAGATACGCAGTATTTT	CASSVRGADTQYF
-	TRBV10-3	TRBJ2-1	TRBD2	TGTGCCATCAGTGGGACTAGCGAGTACAATGAGCAGTTCTTC	CAISGTSEYNEQFF
-	TRBV19	TRBJ2-7	-	TGTGCCAGTAGTATCCCCAGGGGCGGGACAACCTACGAGCAGTACTTC	CASSIPRGGTTYEQYF
-	TRBV9	TRBJ2-5	TRBD2	TGTGCCAGCAGCGTAGAGGGGACTAGCAGCCAGACCCAGTACTTC	CASSVEGTSSQTQYF
few	TRBV10-3	TRBJ1-5	-	TGTGCCATCAGTGAGTCCGAAGACAGCGTACAGCCCCAGCATTTT	CAISESEDSVQPQHF
few	TRBV19	TRBJ2-1	TRBD2	TGTGCCAGTAGACTAGCGGGCTACAATGAGCAGTTCTTC	CASRLAGYNEQFF
-	TRBV19	TRBJ2-2	-	TGTGCCAGTAGTATAAGCGGGACAATTTTCACCGGGGAGCTGTTTTTT	CASSISGTIFTGELFF
-	TRBV19	TRBJ2-1	-	TGTGCCAGTAGTCTCAGGACCCTTGGGGAGCAGTTCTTC	CASSLRTLGEQFF
-	TRBV10-2	TRBJ2-5	TRBD1	TGCGCCAGCAGAGTACAGGGGGCAGGGGAGACCCAGTACTTC	CASRVQGAGETQYF
-	TRBV5-8	TRBJ1-1	-	TGTGCCAGCAGCCCCGGAGGGGTGAGAGCTTTCTTT	CASSPGGVRAFF
-	TRBV30	TRBJ2-1	-	TGTGCCTGGGGCGTCGAGATGAGGGATGAGCAGTTCTTC	CAWGVEMRDEQFF
-	TRBV4-2	TRBJ2-2	TRBD2	TGTGCCAGCAGCCATCCCGGCGGGAGCACCGGGGAGCTGTTTTTT	CASSHPGGSTGELFF
few	TRBV28	TRBJ2-7	-	TGTGCCAGCAGTTCCCAATACGAGCAGTACTTC	CASSSQYEQYF
-	TRBV6-1	TRBJ1-2	-	TGTGCCAGCAGTGAAGCGCCTAACAGCCACTATGGCTACACCTTC	CASSEAPNSHYGYTF
-	TRBV6-5	TRBJ2-1	-	TGTGCCAGCAGCCCTAATCCACATGAGCAGTTCTTC	CASSPNPHEQFF
-	TRBV7-2	TRBJ2-7	-	TGTGCCAGCAGCCCTACGAAAGGCTTCTCCTACGAGCAGTACTTC	CASSPTKGFSYEQYF
-	TRBV9	TRBJ2-3	-	TGTGCCAGCAGCCCTAAGAATCTTGGGACAGATACGCAGTATTTT	CASSPKNLGTDTQYF
-	TRBV6-5	TRBJ2-7	-	TGTGCCAGCAGTTGGGAGGCGTCCCACGAGCAGTACTTC	CASSWEASHEQYF
-	TRBV16	TRBJ1-6	-	TGTGCCAGCAGCCAATTTACAGATTCACCCCTCCACTTT	CASSQFTDSPLHF
-	TRBV27	TRBJ2-1	TRBD2	TGTGCCAGCAGTCCCCGACTAGCGGGAGGTACAGACAATGAGCAGTTCTTC	CASSPRLAGGTDNEQFF
-	TRBV5-1	TRBJ1-3	-	TGCGCCAGCAGCTTGGGGCTAATTGGAAACACCATATATTTT	CASSLGLIGNTIYF
-	TRBV5-1	TRBJ1-4	-	TGCGCCAGCAGCTTGCAGGCTAATGAAAAACTGTTTTTT	CASSLQANEKLFF
medium-sized	TRBV9	TRBJ2-4	-	TGTGCCAGCAGCGTTACCGGGACAGCCAAAAACATTCAGTACTTC	CASSVTGTAKNIQYF
-	TRBV7-8	TRBJ2-3	-	TGTGCCAGCAGCCCGGCTAGGGTCCCTAGCACAGATACGCAGTATTTT	CASSPARVPSTDTQYF
-	TRBV18	TRBJ2-2	-	TGTGCCAGCTCACCAAGCACCAACACCGGGGAGCTGTTTTTT	CASSPSTNTGELFF
-	TRBV29-1	TRBJ1-1	-	TGCAGCGTTGCCAACGGGGGCGGCACTGAAGCTTTCTTT	CSVANGGGTEAFF
-	TRBV5-1	TRBJ1-1	TRBD1	TGCGCCAGCACGTCATCCCGGGACAGGGTCCCGAGCACTGAAGCTTTCTTT	CASTSSRDRVPSTEAFF